This T cell receptor beta chain emerged from a study of T cells after yellow fever vaccination (dated by TCRdb to the late 2010s). Broadly, across the study: The SMART-Seq v4 Ultra Low Input RNA kit was used to prepare libraries from fractions with low cell numbers. The cohort comprised two healthy male donors, one aged 18 to 29 and one aged 30 to 40 years. Bulk TCR alpha and beta repertoires were sequenced longitudinally to track T-cell clones before and after primary and booster YFV17D yellow fever vaccination. Blood was drawn at multiple timepoints before and after primary and secondary immunization, with bulk PBMC replicates and cell subsets isolated. The paper's findings and limits, for the study overall: The secondary T-cell response was weaker than the primary response but faster, peaking on day 5 instead of day 15. Only a couple of donors were included in the study, so the extent to which the findings can be generalized is limited. After the booster, most of the clones that had expanded following primary vaccination were detected again (about 95% of CD4 and 85% to 90% of CD8), which suggests that memory was broadly maintained. A small fraction of clonotypes showed up in both the CD4 and CD8 compartments, probably as a result of convergent recombination. Computational filtering was required because FACS-sorted repertoires could contain abundant contaminating clonotypes from the bulk population.

This clonotype was seen at least ten times. What antigen it recognizes has not been identified. No quality values exist for individual bases; no much larger clone is one base distant. Taken with the paper, the label for treatment or condition translates to: live attenuated yellow fever vaccine strain. A standard Ficoll-Paque protocol was used to isolate PBMCs from peripheral blood. CD4 and CD8 T-cell fractions were isolated with Dynabeads CD4 and CD8 positive selection kits. TriZol was used to extract RNA from bulk PBMCs, CD4 and CD8 fractions, and dextramer-positive and dextramer-negative fractions. CDR1 and CDR2, looked up from the germline V gene (reference sequence), are MNHEY and SMNVEV. V and J are trimmed by 5 bases and 9 bases, and the gene matches miss 3 bases of the junction. Spanning cysteine to phenylalanine, the CDR3 consists of 13 amino acids. CDR3 DNA is the only sequence kept; it has 39 bases, read in frame from the first base.

TCR cDNA was synthesized by 5'RACE template switching, through which a universal primer site and unique molecular identifiers were introduced. Priming of cDNA synthesis was performed from both the TCR alpha and TCR beta constant segments. Libraries were amplified in two PCR steps, with sample barcodes and sequencing adapters added in the second step. Libraries were sequenced on Illumina HiSeq 2500 (2x100 bp) or NovaSeq (2x150 bp). Concerning the study's data processing: Demultiplexing of reads and collapsing into UMI consensus sequences were performed with MIGEC, and V(D)J alignment was carried out with MiXCR. Vaccine-responding clonotypes were identified with edgeR using replicate PBMC samples, with FDR below 0.01 and a log2 fold change above 5 up to day 15 being required. CD4 or CD8 identity was assigned to each bulk clonotype according to whether the clonotype was present at higher abundance in the sequenced CD4 repertoire or the sequenced CD8 repertoire. The public reads were run again by TCRdb, first through fastp at Q25 and then through MiXCR, and only productive beta chains were kept. Rows are unified per CDR3 protein, each entry keeping the most common DNA and genes. What appears here as the V and J calls and clone size reflects TCRdb's work, not the paper's. The sample records fewer than 150,000 distinct CDR3 sequences, 6.5% to 9% of which are singletons. The ten largest clones add up to roughly 2.5% of the sample.

Sample: CD4+ T cells sorted from PBMCs, taken roughly seven weeks after the first yellow fever vaccination. The chain is encoded by TRBV27 joined to TRBJ1-6, and 8 junctional nucleotides match TRBD1. This TCR came from a man aged 18 to 35 who received the YFV17D yellow fever vaccine. At the DNA level, the sequence is TGTGCCAGCAGTACCGACAGGGGTTCACCCCTCCACTTT. It encodes CASSTDRGSPLHF.